This T cell receptor (beta chain) was sequenced in a study of blood T cell repertoires in COVID-19. The J segment lost 4 bases and the V segment lost 7 bases, leaving 18 bases of the junction unmatched. The germline V gene has CDR1 SGHRS and CDR2 YFSETQ. The CDR3 runs 17 residues. The assay was immunoSEQ multiplex PCR, and TCRdb's table has in-frame clones only and misses some. The sample lists about 140,000 clones; roughly 79% were seen once. Sequencing was carried out using PBMCs or T cells enriched from blood (not recorded which). The rearrangement links TRBV5-1 to TRBJ2-3; TRBD2 aligns across 7 bases. The clonotype was recovered from a woman aged 45-65 years who had recovered from COVID-19. In DNA form, the CDR3 reads TGCGCCAGCTGTGAGGCTAGCGGATCCCCGTTGGCAGATACGCAGTATTTT. Translated: CASCEASGSPLADTQYF.